This T cell receptor (beta chain) emerged from a study of cytomegalovirus exposure and HLA in healthy donors. Though probably carrying unrecorded immune exposures, donors were nominally healthy at sampling. Primers included in the PCR were 60 Vbeta and 13 Jbeta primers. Original handling: It was a later analysis that counted tens of millions of unique TCR beta chains, of which roughly 10 million were shared. Here immunoSEQ multiplex PCR was the method, and the copy in TCRdb shows in-frame clones only, minus some. The DNA was the basis for D and trimming; V, J and clone size are from that table. Here the sample spans a few hundred thousand clones, roughly 80% being singletons. Germline CDR1 reads SEHNR; CDR2 reads FQNEAQ (reference sequence). The V segment lost 3 bases and the J segment 6 bases; nucleotides outside the gene matches: 10. CDR3 size: 15 residues. As concerns this clone: No antigen is known for it.

The study, taken as a whole, reports: In a later analysis, V- and J-gene trimming of beta chains associated with a DCLRE1C missense variant, replicated independently. TCR beta sequences reportedly predicted the HLA-A and HLA-B alleles of most subjects accurately.

The origin of this receptor is a man aged 35 to 55 in good health and CMV-seronegative. The specimen was PBMCs. The chain employs TRBV7-9 and TRBJ1-1; 7 positions match TRBD1. CDR3 residues: CASSFYRDRVPEAFF. The CDR3 nucleotides read TGTGCCAGCAGCTTTTACCGGGACAGAGTCCCTGAAGCTTTCTTT.